This T cell receptor beta chain was sequenced for a study of blood T cell repertoires in COVID-19. Original data processing: Estimation of nucleated cell counts relied on the amplification of reference gene primers. TCRdb keeps only in-frame clones here, not all; method: immunoSEQ multiplex PCR. V and J calls and clone size are copied from that table; D and trimming were computed from the DNA. The repertoire includes some 70,000 clones, less than 95% of them detected once, and around 0.52% sits in the top ten. V lost 4 bases to trimming and J lost 2 bases, with 14 bases between them. Per germline, CDR1 LNHDA and CDR2 SQIVND (reference sequence). CDR3 length: 15 amino acids. Seattle's cohort entered during active infection and was followed longitudinally.

The rearrangement joins TRBV19 to TRBJ2-5, with D uncertain. Sequenced input: peripheral blood. The sequence came from a man in his fifties or sixties with COVID-19, enrolled during active disease. The CDR3 loop reads CASSTPLARQETQYF. In DNA form, the CDR3 reads TGTGCCAGTAGTACCCCCCTGGCGAGGCAAGAGACCCAGTACTTC. The whole variable domain, remainder taken from reference TRBV19 and TRBJ2-5, is DGGITQSPKYLFRKEGQNVTLSCEQNLNHDAMYWYRQDPGQGLRLIYYSQIVNDFQKGDIAEGYSVSREKKESFPLTVTSAQKNPTAFYLCASSTPLARQETQYFGPGTRLLVL.